The source of this T cell receptor (beta chain) is a study of T cell responses to AZD1222 COVID-19 vaccine. The repertoire was sequenced with immunoSEQ multiplex PCR; TCRdb's copy has only in-frame clones and lacks some. The data show roughly 13,000 clones, with roughly four fifths seen just once and roughly two fifths held by the top ten. In germline, CDR1 is LNHNV, CDR2 YYDKDF (reference sequence). The CDR3 has 13 amino acids. The V and J ends lost 2 bases and 4 bases respectively, with 7 bases between them. The chain couples TRBV15 to TRBJ2-3, with D possibly called TRBD1 or TRBD2 (6 bases each). This TCR was sampled from an adult who received the AZD1222 COVID-19 vaccine. The sequenced sample was peripheral blood, obtained 28 days after the second AZD1222 dose. CDR3 nucleotides: TGTGCCACCAGCAGAAGGGGGGCAGATACGCAGTATTTT. This encodes CATSRRGADTQYF. The whole variable domain, remainder taken from reference TRBV15 and TRBJ2-3, is DAMVIQNPRYQVTQFGKPVTLSCSQTLNHNVMYWYQQKSSQAPKLLFHYYDKDFNNEADTPDNFQSRRPNTSFCFLDIRSPGLGDTAMYLCATSRRGADTQYFGPGTRLTVL.